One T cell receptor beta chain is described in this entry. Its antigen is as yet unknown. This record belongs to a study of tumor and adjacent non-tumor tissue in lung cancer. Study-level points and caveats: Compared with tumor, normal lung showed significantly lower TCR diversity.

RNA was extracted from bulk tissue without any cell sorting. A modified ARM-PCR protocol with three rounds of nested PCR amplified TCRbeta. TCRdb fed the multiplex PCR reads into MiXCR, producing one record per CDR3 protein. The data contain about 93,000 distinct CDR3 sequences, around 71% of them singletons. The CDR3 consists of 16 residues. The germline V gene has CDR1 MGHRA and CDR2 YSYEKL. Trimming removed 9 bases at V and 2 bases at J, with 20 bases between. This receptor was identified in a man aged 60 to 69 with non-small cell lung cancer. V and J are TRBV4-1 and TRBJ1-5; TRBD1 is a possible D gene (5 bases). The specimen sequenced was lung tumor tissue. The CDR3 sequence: CARRQAGGWGNQPQHF. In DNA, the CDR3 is TGCGCCAGGAGGCAAGCTGGGGGATGGGGCAATCAGCCCCAGCATTTT.